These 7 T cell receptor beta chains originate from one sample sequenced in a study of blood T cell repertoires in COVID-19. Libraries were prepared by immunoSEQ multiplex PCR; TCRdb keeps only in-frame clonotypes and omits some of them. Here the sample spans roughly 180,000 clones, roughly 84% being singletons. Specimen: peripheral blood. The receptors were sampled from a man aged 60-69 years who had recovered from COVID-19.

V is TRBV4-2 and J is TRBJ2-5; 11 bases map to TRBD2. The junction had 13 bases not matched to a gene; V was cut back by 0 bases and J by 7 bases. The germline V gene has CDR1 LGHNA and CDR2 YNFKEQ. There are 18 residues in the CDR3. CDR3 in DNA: TGTGCCAGCAGCCAAGAAAGAAGTAGCGGGGGGGCCGGAGTGACCCAGTACTTC. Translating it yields CASSQERSSGGAGVTQYF.

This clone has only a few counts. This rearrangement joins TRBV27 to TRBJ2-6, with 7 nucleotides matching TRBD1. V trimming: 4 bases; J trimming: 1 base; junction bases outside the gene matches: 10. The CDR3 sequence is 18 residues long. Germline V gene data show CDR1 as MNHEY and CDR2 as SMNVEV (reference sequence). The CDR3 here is CASSSRGQGVSGANVLTF. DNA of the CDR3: TGTGCCAGCAGTTCTCGAGGGCAGGGGGTTTCTGGGGCCAACGTCCTGACTTTC.

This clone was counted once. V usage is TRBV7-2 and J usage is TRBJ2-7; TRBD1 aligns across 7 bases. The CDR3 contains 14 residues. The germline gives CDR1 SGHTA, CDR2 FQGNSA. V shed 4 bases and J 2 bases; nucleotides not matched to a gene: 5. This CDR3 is CASSSIGQAYEQYF. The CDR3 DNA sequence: TGTGCCAGCAGCTCTATTGGACAGGCCTACGAGCAGTACTTC.

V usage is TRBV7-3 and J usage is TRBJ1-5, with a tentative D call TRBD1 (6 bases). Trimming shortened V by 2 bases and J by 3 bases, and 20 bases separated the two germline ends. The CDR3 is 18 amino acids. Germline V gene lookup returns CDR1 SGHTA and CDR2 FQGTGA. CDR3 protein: CASSLLPGQNADNQPQHF. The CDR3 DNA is TGTGCCAGCAGCTTACTCCCTGGACAGAATGCAGACAATCAGCCCCAGCATTTT. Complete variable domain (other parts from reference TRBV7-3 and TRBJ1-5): GAGVSQTPSNKVTEKGKYVELRCDPISGHTALYWYRQSLGQGPEFLIYFQGTGAADDSGLPNDRFFAVRPEGSVSTLKIQRTERGDSAVYLCASSLLPGQNADNQPQHFGDGTRLSIL.

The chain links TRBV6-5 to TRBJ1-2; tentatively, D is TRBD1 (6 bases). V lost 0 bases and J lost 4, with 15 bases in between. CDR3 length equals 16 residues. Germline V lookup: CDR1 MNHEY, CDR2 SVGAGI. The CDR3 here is CASSYSIGTSGYGYTF. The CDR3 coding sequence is TGTGCCAGCAGTTACTCAATCGGGACATCCGGCTATGGCTACACCTTC.

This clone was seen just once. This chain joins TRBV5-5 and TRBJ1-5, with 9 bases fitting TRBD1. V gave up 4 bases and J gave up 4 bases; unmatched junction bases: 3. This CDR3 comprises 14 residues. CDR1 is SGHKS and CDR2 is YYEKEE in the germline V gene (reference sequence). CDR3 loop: CASSKDRGNQPQHF. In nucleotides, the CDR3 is TGTGCCAGCAGCAAGGACAGGGGTAATCAGCCCCAGCATTTT.

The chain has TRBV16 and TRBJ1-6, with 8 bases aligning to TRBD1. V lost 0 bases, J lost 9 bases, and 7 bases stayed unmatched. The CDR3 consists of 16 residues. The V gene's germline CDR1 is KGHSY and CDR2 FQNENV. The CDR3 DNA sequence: TGTGCCAGCAGCCAATCCCCAGGGGGCGAGGGTTCACCCCTCCACTTT. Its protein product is CASSQSPGGEGSPLHF.